The next 9 T cell receptor beta chains were all read from a single sample in a study of somatic mutations in cytotoxic T cells in rheumatoid arthritis. Sequencing was performed with immunoSEQ multiplex PCR; in TCRdb, only in-frame clones are kept and a portion is missing. The sample lists tens of thousands of clones, 80% to 90% occurring once. Material: CD8+ T cells sorted from blood. These receptors were taken from an adult with rheumatoid arthritis.

The rearrangement joins TRBV27 to TRBJ1-1; unclear D gene. Trimming left V 2 bases short and J 3 bases short, with 7 bases between. The CDR3 totals 13 residues. Germline CDR1 MNHEY, CDR2 SMNVEV (reference sequence). For the CDR3, the DNA is TGTGCCAGCAGTTTACATATTTACACTGAAGCTTTCTTT. This codes for CASSLHIYTEAFF.

This clone was counted a few times. The gene calls are TRBV2 and TRBJ1-1; D not resolved. Trimming removed 2 bases from V and 7 bases from J, with 8 bases in between. CDR1 and CDR2 (germline): SNHLY, FYNNEI. The CDR3 spans 12 residues. DNA for the CDR3: TGTGCCAGCAGTGAAACCGGGATTGAAGCTTTCTTT. Translated: CASSETGIEAFF.

The V call is TRBV4-3, the J call TRBJ1-4; no reliable D call. Germline V gene data show CDR1 as LGHNA and CDR2 as YSLEER. V lost 2 bases and J 1 base, leaving 11 bases between the germline ends. The CDR3 is 16 residues long. The CDR3 coding sequence is TGCGCCAGCAGCCAATCCGCGGGCGGAACTAATGAAAAACTGTTTTTT. It encodes CASSQSAGGTNEKLFF.

The chain joins TRBV27 to TRBJ2-1; TRBD1 matches 9 bases. Per germline, CDR1 MNHEY and CDR2 SMNVEV (reference sequence). The CDR3 contains 14 residues. V dropped 2 bases and J dropped 9; count of bases not matched to a gene: 5. The CDR3 bases are TGTGCCAGCAGTTTAGGGGACAGGGAAGGTGAGCAGTTCTTC. This sequence encodes CASSLGDREGEQFF.

A note on this clone: Mismatch with germline at one junction end may stem from a read error. The genes are TRBV4-2 and TRBJ1-6, with D uncertain. The CDR3 runs 12 residues. CDR1 and CDR2 (germline): LGHNA, YNFKEQ. The CDR3 here is CASSLLNSPPHF. The CDR3 DNA follows: TGTGCCAGCAGCCTTTTGAATTCACCCCCCCACTTT.

V usage is TRBV19 and J usage is TRBJ2-2; D may be TRBD1 (6 bases). This CDR3 has 13 residues. The ends were cut back, 10 bases at V and 3 bases at J, with 12 bases in the middle. Germline V CDR1 and CDR2: LNHDA, SQIVND (reference sequence). The CDR3 coding sequence is TGTGCCACCACGGCAGGGGACACCGGGGAGCTGTTTTTT. Protein sequence: CATTAGDTGELFF.

The rearrangement links TRBV7-9 to TRBJ2-1; 13 nucleotides align to TRBD2. Per the germline V gene, CDR1 is SEHNR and CDR2 is FQNEAQ (reference sequence). The CDR3 sequence is 17 residues long. The V gene end was trimmed by 8 bases and the J gene end by 0 bases; junction bases not matched to a gene: 7. CDR3 loop: CASRPGLAGNSYNEQFF. The DNA of the CDR3 is TGTGCCAGCCGGCCGGGACTAGCGGGGAACTCCTACAATGAGCAGTTCTTC.

There are a few counts of this clone. The genes are TRBV11-2 and TRBJ1-1; TRBD1 is a possible D gene (5 bases). CDR3 size: 14 residues. Germline V gene data show CDR1 as SGHAT and CDR2 as FQNNGV. With 3 bases removed from V and 3 bases from J, the gap between germline ends came to 11 bases. The CDR3 reads CASSFGTRDTEAFF. In nucleotides, the CDR3 is TGTGCCAGCAGCTTTGGGACGAGGGACACTGAAGCTTTCTTT.

The chain couples TRBV6-6 to TRBJ1-4; D perhaps matches TRBD1 (5 bases). With 0 bases removed from V and 8 bases from J, the gap between germline ends came to 10 bases. There are 14 residues in the CDR3. Germline CDR1 reads MNHNY; CDR2 reads SVGAGI (reference sequence). CDR3 bases: TGTGCCAGCAGTTACTCGGGGGAGGCGGAAAAACTGTTTTTT. Translated, it gives CASSYSGEAEKLFF.